The sample holds a few counts of the clone carrying this T cell receptor (beta chain). The entry originates in a study of human T cells and chemical hapten exposure. TCRdb analysed the RACE reads with MiXCR anew, one entry per CDR3 protein. The data show about 90,000 distinct CDR3 sequences, 9.5% to 13% seen once. The time point denotes: patch test 3, about 24 weeks after DPC sensitization. Documented treatment: therapeutic diphenylcyclopropenone sensitization with weekly scalp DPC. Trimming removed 0 bases from V and 5 bases from J, with 11 bases in between. The CDR3 spans 14 residues. CDR1 DFQATT and CDR2 SNEGSKA come from the germline V gene (reference sequence).

This TCR was recovered from a woman aged 30 to 39 with alopecia areata. Some clones in this sample may be carry-over from other donors' samples. The material was whole blood, obtained in connection with sensitization to the hapten diphenylcyclopropenone (DPC). V and J are TRBV20-1 and TRBJ2-1, with D maybe TRBD2 (6 bases). CDR3 loop: CSARDRTNDNEQFF. CDR3 in DNA: TGCAGTGCTAGAGACCGGACTAATGACAATGAGCAGTTCTTC.